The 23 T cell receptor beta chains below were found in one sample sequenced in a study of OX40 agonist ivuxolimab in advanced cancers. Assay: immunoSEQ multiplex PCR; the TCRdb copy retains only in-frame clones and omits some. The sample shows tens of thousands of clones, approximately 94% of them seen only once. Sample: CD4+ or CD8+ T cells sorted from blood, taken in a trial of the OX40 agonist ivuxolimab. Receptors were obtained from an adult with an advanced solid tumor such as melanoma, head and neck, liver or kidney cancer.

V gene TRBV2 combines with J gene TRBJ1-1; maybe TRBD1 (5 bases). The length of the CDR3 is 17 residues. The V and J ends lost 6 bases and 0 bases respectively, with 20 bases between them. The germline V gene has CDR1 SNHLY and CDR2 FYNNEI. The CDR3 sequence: CASSLPGTQFLNTEAFF. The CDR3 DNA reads TGTGCCAGCAGCTTACCCGGGACCCAATTTCTGAACACTGAAGCTTTCTTT.

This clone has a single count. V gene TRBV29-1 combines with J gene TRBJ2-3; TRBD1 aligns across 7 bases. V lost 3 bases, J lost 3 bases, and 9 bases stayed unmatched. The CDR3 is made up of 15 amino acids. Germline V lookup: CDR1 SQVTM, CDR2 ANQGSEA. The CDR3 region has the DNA TGCAGCGTTGAGGTTTCAGGACAGGCAACAGATACGCAGTATTTT. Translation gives CSVEVSGQATDTQYF.

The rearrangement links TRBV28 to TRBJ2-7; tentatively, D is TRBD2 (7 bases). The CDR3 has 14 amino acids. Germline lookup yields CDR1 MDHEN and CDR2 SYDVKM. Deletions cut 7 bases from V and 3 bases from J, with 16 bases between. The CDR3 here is CASKGGERFYEQYF. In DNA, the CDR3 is TGTGCCAGCAAAGGGGGGGAGCGCTTCTACGAGCAGTACTTC.

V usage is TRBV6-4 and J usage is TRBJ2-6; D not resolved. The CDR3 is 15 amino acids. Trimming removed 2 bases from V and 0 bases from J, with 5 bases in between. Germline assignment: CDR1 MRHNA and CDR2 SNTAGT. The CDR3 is CASSDGNSGANVLTF. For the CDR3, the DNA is TGTGCCAGCAGTGACGGGAACTCTGGGGCCAACGTCCTGACTTTC.

The CDR3 region has the DNA TGTGCCAGCAGCTTAGCGGGACAGGGGGCGAAGACGGATACGCAGTATTTT. Translation gives CASSLAGQGAKTDTQYF. This chain links TRBV11-2 with TRBJ2-3; TRBD1 matches at 12 bases. CDR3 size: 17 residues. Germline V gene data show CDR1 as SGHAT and CDR2 as FQNNGV. The ends lost 1 base at V and 6 bases at J; junction bases unmatched: 8.

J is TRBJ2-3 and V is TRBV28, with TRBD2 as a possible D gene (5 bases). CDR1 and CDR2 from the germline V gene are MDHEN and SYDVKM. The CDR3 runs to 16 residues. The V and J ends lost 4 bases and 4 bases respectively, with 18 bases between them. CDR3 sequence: CASSWGVNSSPDTQYF. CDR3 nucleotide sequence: TGTGCCAGCAGTTGGGGAGTGAACAGTTCCCCAGATACGCAGTATTTT.

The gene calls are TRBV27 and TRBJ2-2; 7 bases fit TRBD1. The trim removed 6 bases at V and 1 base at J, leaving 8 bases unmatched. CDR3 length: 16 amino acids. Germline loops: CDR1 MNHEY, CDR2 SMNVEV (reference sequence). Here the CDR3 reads CASRATGVRNTGELFF. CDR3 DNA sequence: TGTGCCAGCAGGGCCACAGGGGTAAGGAACACCGGGGAGCTGTTTTTT.

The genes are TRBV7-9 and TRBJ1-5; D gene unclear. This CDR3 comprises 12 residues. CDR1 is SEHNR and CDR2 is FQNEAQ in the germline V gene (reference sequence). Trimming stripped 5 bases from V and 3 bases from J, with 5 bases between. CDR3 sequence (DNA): TGTGCCAGCAGCAATCCCAATCAGCCCCAGCATTTT. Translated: CASSNPNQPQHF. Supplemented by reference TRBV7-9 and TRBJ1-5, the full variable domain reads DTGVSQNPRHKITKRGQNVTFRCDPISEHNRLYWYRQTLGQGPEFLTYFQNEAQLEKSRLLSDRFSAERPKGSFSTLEIQRTEQGDSAMYLCASSNPNQPQHFGDGTRLSIL.

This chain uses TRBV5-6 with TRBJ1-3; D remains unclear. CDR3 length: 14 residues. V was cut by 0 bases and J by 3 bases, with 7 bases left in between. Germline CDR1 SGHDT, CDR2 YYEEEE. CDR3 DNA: TGTGCCAGCAGCTTGGGCGGTTTTGGAAACACCATATATTTT. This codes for CASSLGGFGNTIYF.

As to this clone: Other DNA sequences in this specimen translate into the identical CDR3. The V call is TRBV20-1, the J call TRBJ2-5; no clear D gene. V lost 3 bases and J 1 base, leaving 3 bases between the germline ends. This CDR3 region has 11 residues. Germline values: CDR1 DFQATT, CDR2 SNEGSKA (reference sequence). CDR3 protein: CSASGQETQYF. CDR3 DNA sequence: TGCAGTGCTAGCGGCCAAGAGACCCAGTACTTC.

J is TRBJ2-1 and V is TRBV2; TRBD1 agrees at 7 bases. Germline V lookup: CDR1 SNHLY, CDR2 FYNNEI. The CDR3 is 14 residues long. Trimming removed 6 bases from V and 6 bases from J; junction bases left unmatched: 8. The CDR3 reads CASSPDRVSNEQFF. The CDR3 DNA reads TGTGCCAGCAGCCCAGACAGGGTCAGCAATGAGCAGTTCTTC.

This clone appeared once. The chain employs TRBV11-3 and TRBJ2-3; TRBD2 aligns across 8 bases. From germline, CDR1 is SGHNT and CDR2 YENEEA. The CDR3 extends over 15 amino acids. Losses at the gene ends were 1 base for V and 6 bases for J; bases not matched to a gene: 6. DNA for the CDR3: TGTGCCAGCAGCTTAGCGGGAGGGGCTGGGGATACGCAGTATTTT. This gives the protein CASSLAGGAGDTQYF.

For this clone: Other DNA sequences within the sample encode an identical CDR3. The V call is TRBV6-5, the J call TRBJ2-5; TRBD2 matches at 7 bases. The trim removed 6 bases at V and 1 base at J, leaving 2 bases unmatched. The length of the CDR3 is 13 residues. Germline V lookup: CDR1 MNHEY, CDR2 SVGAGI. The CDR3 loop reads CASRRTSQETQYF. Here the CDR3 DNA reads TGTGCCAGCAGACGGACTAGCCAAGAGACCCAGTACTTC.

This chain's CDR3 is CASSLVGTSGSPYEQYF. DNA for the CDR3: TGTGCCAGCAGCTTAGTAGGGACTAGCGGGAGCCCCTACGAGCAGTACTTC. This chain connects TRBV7-2 to TRBJ2-7, with 14 bases identical to TRBD2. The germline V gene has CDR1 SGHTA and CDR2 FQGNSA. V lost 1 base, J lost 2 bases, and 4 bases stayed unmatched. The length of the CDR3 is 17 residues.

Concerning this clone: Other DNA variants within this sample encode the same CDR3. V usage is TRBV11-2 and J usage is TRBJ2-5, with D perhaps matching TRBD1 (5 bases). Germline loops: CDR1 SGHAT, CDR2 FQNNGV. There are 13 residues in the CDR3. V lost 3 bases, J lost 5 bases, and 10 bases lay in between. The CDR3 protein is CASSLGRAETQYF. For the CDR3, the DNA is TGTGCCAGCAGCTTGGGCAGGGCCGAGACCCAGTACTTC. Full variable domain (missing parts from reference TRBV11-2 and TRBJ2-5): EAGVAQSPRYKIIEKRQSVAFWCNPISGHATLYWYQQILGQGPKLLIQFQNNGVVDDSQLPKDRFSAERLKGVDSTLKIQPAKLEDSAVYLCASSLGRAETQYFGPGTRLLVL.

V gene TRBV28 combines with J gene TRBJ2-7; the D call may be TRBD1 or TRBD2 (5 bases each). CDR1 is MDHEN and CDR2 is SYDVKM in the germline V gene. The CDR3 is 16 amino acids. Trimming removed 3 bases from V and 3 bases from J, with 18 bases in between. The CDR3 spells CASSLVGRGDLYEQYF. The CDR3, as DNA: TGTGCCAGCAGTTTGGTAGGGCGTGGGGACCTCTACGAGCAGTACTTC.

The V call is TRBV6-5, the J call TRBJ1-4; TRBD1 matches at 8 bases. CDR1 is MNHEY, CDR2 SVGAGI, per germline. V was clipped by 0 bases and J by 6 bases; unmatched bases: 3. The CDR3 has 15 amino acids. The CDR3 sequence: CASSYSGTGYEKLFF. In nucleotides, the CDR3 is TGTGCCAGCAGTTACTCTGGGACAGGTTATGAAAAACTGTTTTTT.

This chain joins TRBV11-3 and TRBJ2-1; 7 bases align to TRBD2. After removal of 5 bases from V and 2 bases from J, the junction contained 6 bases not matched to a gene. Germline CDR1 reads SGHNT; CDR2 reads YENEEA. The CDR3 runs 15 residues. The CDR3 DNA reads TGTGCCAGCAGCCCCTCTAGCGGAACCTACAATGAGCAGTTCTTC. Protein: CASSPSSGTYNEQFF.

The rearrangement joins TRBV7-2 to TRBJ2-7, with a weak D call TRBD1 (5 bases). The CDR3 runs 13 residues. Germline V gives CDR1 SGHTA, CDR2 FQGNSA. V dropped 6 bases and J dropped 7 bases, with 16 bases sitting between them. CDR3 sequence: CASRTDFVGEQYF. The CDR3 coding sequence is TGTGCCAGCAGGACAGACTTCGTCGGGGAGCAGTACTTC.

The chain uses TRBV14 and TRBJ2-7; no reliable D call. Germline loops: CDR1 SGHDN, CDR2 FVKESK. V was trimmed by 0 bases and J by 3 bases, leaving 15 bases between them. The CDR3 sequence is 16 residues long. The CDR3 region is CASSQDIRRKYYEQYF. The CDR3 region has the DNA TGTGCCAGCAGCCAAGATATCCGCAGGAAGTACTACGAGCAGTACTTC. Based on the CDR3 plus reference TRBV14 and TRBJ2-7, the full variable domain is EAGVTQFPSHSVIEKGQTVTLRCDPISGHDNLYWYRRVMGKEIKFLLHFVKESKQDESGMPNNRFLAERTGGTYSTLKVQPAELEDSGVYFCASSQDIRRKYYEQYFGPGTRLTVT.

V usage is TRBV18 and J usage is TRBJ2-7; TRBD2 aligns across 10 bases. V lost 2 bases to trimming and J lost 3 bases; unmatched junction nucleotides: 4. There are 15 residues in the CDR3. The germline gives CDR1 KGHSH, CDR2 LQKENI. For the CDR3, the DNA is TGTGCCAGCTCACCAGGACTAGCGGAGAACTACGAGCAGTACTTC. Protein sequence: CASSPGLAENYEQYF.

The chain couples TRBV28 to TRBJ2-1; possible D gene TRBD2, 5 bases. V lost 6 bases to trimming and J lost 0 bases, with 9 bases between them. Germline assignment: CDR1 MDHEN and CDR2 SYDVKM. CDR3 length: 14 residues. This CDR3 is CASRAGSSYNEQFF. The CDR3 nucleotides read TGTGCCAGCAGGGCTGGGAGCTCCTACAATGAGCAGTTCTTC.

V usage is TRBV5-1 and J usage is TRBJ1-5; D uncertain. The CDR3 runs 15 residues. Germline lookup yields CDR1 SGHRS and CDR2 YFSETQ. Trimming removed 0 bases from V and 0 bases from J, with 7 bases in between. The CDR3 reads CASSLAGDSNQPQHF. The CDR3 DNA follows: TGCGCCAGCAGCTTGGCCGGCGATAGCAATCAGCCCCAGCATTTT.